A single sample gave rise to the 12 T cell receptor beta chains below, sequenced in a study of Ad26.COV2.S vaccination and SARS-CoV-2 variants. Sequencing used immunoSEQ multiplex PCR; TCRdb keeps in-frame clones, though not all of them. The sample records around 450,000 clones, roughly 87% being singletons. Noted treatment: roughly 19 received Ad26.COV2.S at low or high dose, single or two shots; 5 received placebo; per-sample allocation not given. The investigators took samples on day 63 after the first vaccine or placebo injection. The material was peripheral blood, obtained in a trial of Ad26.COV2.S vaccine versus placebo. The source is a person aged 18-60 years who received the Ad26.COV2.S COVID-19 vaccine or a placebo.

This clone appeared once. The rearrangement links TRBV27 to TRBJ1-4; maybe TRBD1 (6 bases). Germline-derived CDR1 and CDR2 are MNHEY and SMNVEV (reference sequence). Trimming cost V 2 bases and J 6 bases, with 22 bases left between them. The CDR3 is 18 residues long. The DNA of the CDR3 is TGTGCCAGCAGTTTAAAGGCGGGGGCTCTCCGAGGGGATGAAAAACTGTTTTTT. Protein sequence: CASSLKAGALRGDEKLFF.

The CDR3 region has the DNA TGTGCCAGCAGCCAGGTACAGGGAGGGTCACCCCTCCACTTT. It encodes CASSQVQGGSPLHF. The V gene is TRBV3-1 (or the pseudogene TRBV3-2), the J gene TRBJ1-6; D perhaps matches TRBD1 (6 bases). The CDR3 spans 14 residues. Germline CDR1 LGHDT, CDR2 YNNKEL (reference sequence). Trimming pared 3 bases from V and 10 bases from J, leaving 13 bases between.

The chain employs TRBV7-2 and TRBJ1-5; 7 bases are a match to TRBD1. The V gene end was trimmed by 2 bases and the J gene end by 5 bases; junction bases not matched to a gene: 9. The CDR3 is made up of 16 amino acids. Germline lookup yields CDR1 SGHTA and CDR2 FQGNSA. The CDR3 DNA reads as TGTGCCAGCAGCTTATGGTATGGCAGGGGGGATCAGCCCCAGCATTTT. It translates to CASSLWYGRGDQPQHF.

J is TRBJ1-2 and V is TRBV5-1, with TRBD1 matching 9 bases. Germline V gene sequence: CDR1 SGHRS, CDR2 YFSETQ. The CDR3 contains 17 residues. V lost 0 bases, J lost 4 bases, and 10 bases stayed unmatched. The CDR3 DNA follows: TGCGCCAGCAGCTTGGGTTGGACAGGGGAACAAACCTATGGCTACACCTTC. Amino acid sequence: CASSLGWTGEQTYGYTF.

This clone was counted a single time. CDR3 sequence: CSASYPDTQYF. CDR3 coding DNA: TGCAGTGCTAGTTACCCAGATACGCAGTATTTT. The rearrangement links TRBV20-1 to TRBJ2-3, with D hard to call. The CDR3 loop spans 11 amino acids. Germline lookup yields CDR1 DFQATT and CDR2 SNEGSKA (reference sequence). The V end lost 3 bases, the J end lost 4 bases, and 5 bases lay between the germline ends.

The rearrangement links TRBV7-3 to TRBJ2-1; D possibly matches TRBD1 or TRBD2 (5 bases each). CDR3 length equals 14 residues. CDR1 and CDR2 from the germline V gene are SGHTA and FQGTGA. V lost 5 bases and J lost 4, with 12 bases in between. This chain's CDR3 is CASSAGTAYNEQFF. CDR3 coding DNA: TGTGCCAGCAGCGCCGGGACCGCGTACAATGAGCAGTTCTTC.

This clone has a single count. V usage is TRBV7-8 and J usage is TRBJ2-6; D is perhaps TRBD1 (6 bases). This CDR3 has 16 amino acids. The germline gives CDR1 SGHVS, CDR2 FQNEAQ. V gave up 3 bases and J gave up 0 bases, with 9 bases separating them. CDR3 sequence (DNA): TGTGCCAGCAGCTTGGGACAAACCTCTGGGGCCAACGTCCTGACTTTC. This gives the protein CASSLGQTSGANVLTF.

V gene TRBV7-2 combines with J gene TRBJ1-2, with unresolved D. The CDR3 has 14 amino acids. The V end was cut by 1 base, the J end by 4 bases, with 10 bases between. Germline CDR1 SGHTA, CDR2 FQGNSA. This CDR3 is CASSLGGGSYGYTF. The DNA of the CDR3 is TGTGCCAGCAGCTTAGGGGGAGGTAGCTATGGCTACACCTTC. The complete variable domain, with remaining parts taken from reference TRBV7-2 and TRBJ1-2, reads GAGVSQSPSNKVTEKGKDVELRCDPISGHTALYWYRQSLGQGLEFLIYFQGNSAPDKSGLPSDRFSAERTGGSVSTLTIQRTQQEDSAVYLCASSLGGGSYGYTFGSGTRLTVV.

The chain is built from TRBV5-1 and TRBJ2-7; tentatively, D is TRBD1 (5 bases). This CDR3 is 17 amino acids long. The V end lost 2 bases, the J end lost 4 bases, and 22 bases lay between the germline ends. Germline V lookup: CDR1 SGHRS, CDR2 YFSETQ. CDR3 coding DNA: TGCGCCAGCAGCTTTTTAGTCTCGGACACTGGTTTTTACGAGCAGTACTTC. The encoded protein is CASSFLVSDTGFYEQYF.

The J gene is TRBJ2-4, the V gene TRBV5-1; D gene ambiguous. Germline CDR1 reads SGHRS; CDR2 reads YFSETQ. Trimming removed 0 bases from V and 9 bases from J, with 10 bases in between. The CDR3 is 13 residues long. The CDR3 nucleotides are TGCGCCAGCAGCTTGGTTAGGGATGGCATTCAGTACTTC. Translation gives CASSLVRDGIQYF.

The chain carries TRBV27 and TRBJ2-3, with 8 bases identical to TRBD1. CDR1 and CDR2 (germline): MNHEY, SMNVEV (reference sequence). The length of the CDR3 is 15 residues. The trim removed 5 bases at V and 2 bases at J, leaving 6 bases unmatched. This chain's CDR3 is CASSPHRGDTDTQYF. DNA of the CDR3: TGTGCCAGCAGTCCGCACAGGGGGGACACAGATACGCAGTATTTT.

This rearrangement joins TRBV4-2 to TRBJ2-7; unclear D gene. The germline V gene has CDR1 LGHNA and CDR2 YNFKEQ. The V and J ends lost 3 bases and 3 bases respectively, with 9 bases between them. There are 13 residues in the CDR3. In nucleotides, the CDR3 is TGTGCCAGCAGCCAGATAACCGACTACGAGCAGTACTTC. Protein: CASSQITDYEQYF.